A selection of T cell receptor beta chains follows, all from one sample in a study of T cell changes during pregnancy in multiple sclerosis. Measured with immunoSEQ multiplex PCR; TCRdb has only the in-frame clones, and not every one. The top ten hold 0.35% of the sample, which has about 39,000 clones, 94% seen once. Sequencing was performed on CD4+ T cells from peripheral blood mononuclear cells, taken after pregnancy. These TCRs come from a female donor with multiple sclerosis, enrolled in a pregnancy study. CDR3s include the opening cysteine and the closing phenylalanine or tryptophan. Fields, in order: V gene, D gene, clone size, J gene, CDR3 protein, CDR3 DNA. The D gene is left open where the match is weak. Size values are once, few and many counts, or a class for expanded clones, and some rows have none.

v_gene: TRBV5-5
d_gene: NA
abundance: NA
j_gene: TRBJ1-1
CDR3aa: CASSFRVGNTEAFF
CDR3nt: TGTGCCAGCAGCTTCCGAGTCGGGAACACTGAAGCTTTCTTT

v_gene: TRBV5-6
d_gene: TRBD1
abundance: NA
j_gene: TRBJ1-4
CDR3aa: CASSLGQGRYKLFF
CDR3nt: TGTGCCAGCAGCTTGGGACAGGGCCGATACAAACTGTTTTTT

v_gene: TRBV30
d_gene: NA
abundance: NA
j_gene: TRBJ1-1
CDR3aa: CARTVGHQNTEAFF
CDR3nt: TGTGCCCGGACTGTGGGACACCAGAACACTGAAGCTTTCTTT

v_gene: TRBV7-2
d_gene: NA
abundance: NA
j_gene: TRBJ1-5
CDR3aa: CASAIRGNQPQHF
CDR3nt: TGTGCCAGCGCTATCAGGGGCAATCAGCCCCAGCATTTT

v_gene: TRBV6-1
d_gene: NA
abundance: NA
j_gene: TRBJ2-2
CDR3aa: CASRVSRGAEELFF
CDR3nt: TGTGCCAGCAGGGTTAGCAGGGGGGCCGAGGAGCTGTTTTTT

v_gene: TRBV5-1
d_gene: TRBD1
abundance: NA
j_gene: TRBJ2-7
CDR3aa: CASSSRQGSSEQYF
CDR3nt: TGCGCCAGCAGCTCGCGACAGGGGTCCAGCGAGCAGTACTTC

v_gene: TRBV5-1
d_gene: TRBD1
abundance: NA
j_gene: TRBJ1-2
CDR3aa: CASSLARGQGGYTF
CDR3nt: TGCGCCAGCAGCTTGGCCAGGGGGCAAGGTGGCTACACCTTC

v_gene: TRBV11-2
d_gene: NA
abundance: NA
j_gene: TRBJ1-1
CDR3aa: CASSLVEGGEAFF
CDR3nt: TGTGCCAGCAGCTTAGTCGAAGGAGGTGAAGCTTTCTTT

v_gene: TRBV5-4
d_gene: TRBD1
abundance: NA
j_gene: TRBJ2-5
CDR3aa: CASSSDRATQYF
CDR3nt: TGTGCCAGCAGCTCGGACAGGGCGACCCAGTACTTC

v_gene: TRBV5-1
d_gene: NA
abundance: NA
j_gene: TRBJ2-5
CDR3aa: CASSTGRGETQYF
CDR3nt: TGCGCCAGCAGCACAGGGCGGGGGGAGACCCAGTACTTC

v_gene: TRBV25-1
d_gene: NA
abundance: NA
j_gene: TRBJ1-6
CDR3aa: CASSYSSYNSPLHF
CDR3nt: TGTGCCAGCAGTTACAGCTCCTATAATTCACCCCTCCACTTT

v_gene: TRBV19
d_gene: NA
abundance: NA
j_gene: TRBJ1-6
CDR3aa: CASSTEGPNYNSPLHF
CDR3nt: TGTGCCAGTAGTACCGAGGGCCCAAACTATAATTCACCCCTCCACTTT

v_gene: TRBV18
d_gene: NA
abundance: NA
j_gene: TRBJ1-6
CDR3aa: CASSLGIQSRDSYNSPLHF
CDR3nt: TGTGCCAGCTCACTTGGGATACAGAGCAGGGACTCCTATAATTCACCCCTCCACTTT

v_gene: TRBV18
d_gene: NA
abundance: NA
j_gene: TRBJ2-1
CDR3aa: CASSIQRVNNEQFF
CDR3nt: TGTGCCAGCTCCATCCAGCGGGTGAACAATGAGCAGTTCTTC

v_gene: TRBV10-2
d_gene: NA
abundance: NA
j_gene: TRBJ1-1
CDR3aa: CASSGSGNTEAFF
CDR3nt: TGCGCCAGCAGTGGTTCAGGGAACACTGAAGCTTTCTTT

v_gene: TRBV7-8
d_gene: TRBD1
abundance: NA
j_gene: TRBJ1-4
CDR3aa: CASSLGQGTPATNEKLFF
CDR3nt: TGTGCCAGCAGCTTAGGACAGGGGACACCTGCAACTAATGAAAAACTGTTTTTT

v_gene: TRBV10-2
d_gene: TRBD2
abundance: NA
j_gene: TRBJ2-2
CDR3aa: CASGTSGNTGELFF
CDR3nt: TGCGCCAGCGGGACTAGCGGCAACACCGGGGAGCTGTTTTTT

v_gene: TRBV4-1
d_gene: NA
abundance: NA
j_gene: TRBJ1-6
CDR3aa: CASSQPQRVSRDSPLHF
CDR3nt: TGCGCCAGCAGCCAACCCCAGCGGGTCTCCAGAGATTCACCCCTCCACTTT

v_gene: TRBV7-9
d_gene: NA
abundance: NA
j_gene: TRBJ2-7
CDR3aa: CASLGPRGTGNYEQYF
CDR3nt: TGTGCCAGTTTAGGCCCCCGTGGCACAGGGAATTACGAGCAGTACTTC

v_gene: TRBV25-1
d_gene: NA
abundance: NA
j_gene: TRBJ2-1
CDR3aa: CASGVLAANEQFF
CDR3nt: TGTGCCAGCGGTGTACTAGCTGCCAATGAGCAGTTCTTC

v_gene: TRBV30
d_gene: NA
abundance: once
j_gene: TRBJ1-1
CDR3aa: CAWSVRPNGGEAFF
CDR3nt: TGTGCCTGGAGTGTACGCCCGAACGGTGGTGAAGCTTTCTTT

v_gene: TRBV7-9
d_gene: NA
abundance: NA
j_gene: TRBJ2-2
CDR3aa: CASSASTEGELFF
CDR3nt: TGTGCCAGCAGCGCTTCCACCGAGGGGGAGCTGTTTTTT

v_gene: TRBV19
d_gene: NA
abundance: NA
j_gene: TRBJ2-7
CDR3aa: CASSISWDISYEQYF
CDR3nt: TGTGCCAGTAGTATAAGTTGGGACATCTCCTACGAGCAGTACTTC

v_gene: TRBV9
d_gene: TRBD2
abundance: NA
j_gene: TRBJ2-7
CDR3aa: CASSILAGDSYEQYF
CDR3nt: TGTGCCAGCAGCATACTAGCGGGGGACTCCTACGAGCAGTACTTC

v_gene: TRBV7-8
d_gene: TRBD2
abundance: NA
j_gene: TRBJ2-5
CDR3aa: CASSPRNPWGGEQETQYF
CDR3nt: TGTGCCAGCAGCCCCCGGAACCCGTGGGGGGGTGAACAAGAGACCCAGTACTTC

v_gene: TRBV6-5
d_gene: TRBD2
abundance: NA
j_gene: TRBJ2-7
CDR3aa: CASSYAGGAYEQYF
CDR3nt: TGTGCCAGCAGTTACGCGGGGGGGGCCTACGAGCAGTACTTC

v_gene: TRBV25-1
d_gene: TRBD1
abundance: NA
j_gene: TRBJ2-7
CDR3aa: CASSVTGAYEQYF
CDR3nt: TGTGCCAGCAGTGTAACAGGGGCCTACGAGCAGTACTTC

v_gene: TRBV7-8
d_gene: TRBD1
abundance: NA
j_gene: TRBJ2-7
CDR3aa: CASSLGTGVDEQYF
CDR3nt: TGTGCCAGCAGCTTAGGGACAGGGGTGGACGAGCAGTACTTC

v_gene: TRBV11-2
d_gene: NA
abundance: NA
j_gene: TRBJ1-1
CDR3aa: CASSLAGSLNTEAFF
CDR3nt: TGTGCCAGCAGCTTAGCGGGGTCCCTGAACACTGAAGCTTTCTTT

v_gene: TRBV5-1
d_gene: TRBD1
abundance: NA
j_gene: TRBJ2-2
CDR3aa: CASSLWAPGTGVTGELFF
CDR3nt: TGCGCCAGCAGCTTGTGGGCCCCCGGGACAGGGGTCACCGGGGAGCTGTTTTTT

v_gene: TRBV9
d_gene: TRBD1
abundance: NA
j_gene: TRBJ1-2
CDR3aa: CASSGRQGNGYTF
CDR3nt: TGTGCCAGCAGCGGCCGACAGGGGAATGGCTACACCTTC

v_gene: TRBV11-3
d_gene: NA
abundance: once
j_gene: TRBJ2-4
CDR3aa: CASSLEQGGGIQYF
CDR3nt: TGTGCCAGCAGCTTAGAGCAAGGAGGAGGCATTCAGTACTTC

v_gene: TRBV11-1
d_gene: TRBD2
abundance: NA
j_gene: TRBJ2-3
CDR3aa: CASSLGLADTDTQYF
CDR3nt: TGTGCCAGCAGCTTGGGACTAGCGGACACAGATACGCAGTATTTT

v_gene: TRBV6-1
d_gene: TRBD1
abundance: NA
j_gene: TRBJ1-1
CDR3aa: CASTRDRGNTEAFF
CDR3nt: TGTGCCAGCACCCGGGACAGGGGGAACACTGAAGCTTTCTTT

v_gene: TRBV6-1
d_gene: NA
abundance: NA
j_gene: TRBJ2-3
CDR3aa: CASSEQQGSTDTQYF
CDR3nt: TGTGCCAGCAGTGAACAACAGGGTAGCACAGATACGCAGTATTTT

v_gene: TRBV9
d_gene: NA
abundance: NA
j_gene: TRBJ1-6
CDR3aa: CASSVEGRDDSPLHF
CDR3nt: TGTGCCAGCAGCGTAGAGGGCAGGGATGATTCACCCCTCCACTTT

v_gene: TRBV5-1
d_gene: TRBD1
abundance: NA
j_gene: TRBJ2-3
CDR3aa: CASSFRGRAVSGPSTDTQYF
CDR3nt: TGCGCCAGCAGCTTTAGGGGGCGGGCCGTCTCGGGGCCTAGCACAGATACGCAGTATTTT

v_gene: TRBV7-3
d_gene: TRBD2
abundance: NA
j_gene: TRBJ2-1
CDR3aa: CASSLIAASGGSGNEQFF
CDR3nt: TGTGCCAGCAGCTTAATAGCGGCTAGCGGGGGTTCTGGCAATGAGCAGTTCTTC

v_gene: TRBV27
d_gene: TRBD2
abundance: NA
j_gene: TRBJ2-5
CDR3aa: CASRGLAGGYLETQYF
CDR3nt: TGTGCCAGCAGGGGACTAGCGGGGGGCTATCTGGAGACCCAGTACTTC

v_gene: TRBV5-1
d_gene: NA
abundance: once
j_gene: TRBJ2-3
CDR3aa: CASSLVARSGTDTQYF
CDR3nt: TGCGCCAGCAGCTTGGTAGCTCGTAGCGGAACAGATACGCAGTATTTT

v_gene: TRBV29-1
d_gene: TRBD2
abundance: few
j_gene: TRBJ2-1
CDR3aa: CSVEGTSGFSSYNEQFF
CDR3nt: TGCAGCGTTGAGGGGACTAGCGGGTTCAGCTCCTACAATGAGCAGTTCTTC

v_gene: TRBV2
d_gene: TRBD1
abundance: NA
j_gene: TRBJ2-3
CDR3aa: CASSVTGTGVSTQYF
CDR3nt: TGTGCCAGCAGTGTTACCGGGACAGGGGTTAGCACGCAGTATTTT

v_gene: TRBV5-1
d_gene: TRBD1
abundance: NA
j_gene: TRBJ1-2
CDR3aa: CASSLMDRGGLYGYTF
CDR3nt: TGCGCCAGCAGCTTGATGGACAGGGGAGGACTCTATGGCTACACCTTC

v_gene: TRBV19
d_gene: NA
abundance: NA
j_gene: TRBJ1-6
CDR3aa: CASKDTNSPLHF
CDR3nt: TGTGCCAGCAAGGACACAAATTCACCCCTCCACTTT

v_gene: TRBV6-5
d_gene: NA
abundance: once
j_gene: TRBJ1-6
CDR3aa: CASSYSIQRNSPLHF
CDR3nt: TGTGCCAGCAGTTACTCGATACAGCGGAATTCACCCCTCCACTTT

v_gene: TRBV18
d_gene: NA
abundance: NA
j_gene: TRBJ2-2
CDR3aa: CASSPRTAPNTGELFF
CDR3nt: TGTGCCAGCTCACCGCGGACAGCCCCAAACACCGGGGAGCTGTTTTTT

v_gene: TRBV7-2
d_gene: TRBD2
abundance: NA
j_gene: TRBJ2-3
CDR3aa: CASSLTGGGDTQYF
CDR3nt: TGTGCCAGCAGCTTAACGGGGGGAGGAGATACGCAGTATTTT

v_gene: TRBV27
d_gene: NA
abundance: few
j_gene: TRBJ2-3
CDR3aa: CASRRRMTGDTQYF
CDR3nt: TGTGCCAGCAGACGACGGATGACTGGAGATACGCAGTATTTT

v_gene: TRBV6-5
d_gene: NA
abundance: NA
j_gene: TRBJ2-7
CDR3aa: CASKGGGASYEQYF
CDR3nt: TGTGCCAGCAAGGGGGGGGGCGCCTCCTACGAGCAGTACTTC

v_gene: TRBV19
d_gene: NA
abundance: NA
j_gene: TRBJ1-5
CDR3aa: CASSPTWGGNQPQHF
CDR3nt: TGTGCCAGTAGTCCGACTTGGGGGGGCAATCAGCCCCAGCATTTT

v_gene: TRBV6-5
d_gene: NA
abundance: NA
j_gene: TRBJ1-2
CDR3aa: CASRGGGGAYGYTF
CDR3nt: TGTGCCAGCAGGGGGGGCGGGGGCGCGTATGGCTACACCTTC

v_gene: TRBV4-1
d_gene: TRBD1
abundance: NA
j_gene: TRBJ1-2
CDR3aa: CASSHVLRQGASAGYTF
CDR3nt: TGCGCCAGCAGCCACGTATTAAGACAGGGGGCAAGTGCTGGCTACACCTTC